Described below is a single TCR beta chain sequence and its context. Its cognate antigen is unknown. Sequencing was performed with immunoSEQ multiplex PCR; in TCRdb, only in-frame clones are kept and a portion is missing. The sample records 1.5 million to 2.5 million clones, approximately 95% being singletons. Germline lookup yields CDR1 SNHLY and CDR2 FYNNEI. This CDR3 is built from 16 residues. Trimming removed 2 bases at V and 2 bases at J, with 15 bases between. The entry originates in a study of shared clonotypes between healthy human individuals. Study at large: Sampling drew on donors who were a couple of women and a few men aged 18 to 49. Three plates were used per donor for CD4 naive, three for CD4 memory, two for CD8 naive and one for CD8 memory. Points from the study as a whole: Clonotypes shared by all four donors outscored non-shared clonotypes in generation probability. Rarefaction gave evidence that sorted-subset sequencing remained incomplete despite large depth.

Terminally differentiated effector memory CD45RA+ cells were excluded from the naive CD8 cells, which were CD45RO-negative and positively selected for CCR7. The chain combines TRBV2 with TRBJ2-5, with D unresolved. Sequencing was carried out using naive CD8+ T cells sorted from blood. This sequence was found in a man in his late teens or twenties in good health. The CDR3, as DNA: TGTGCCAGCAGTGAATTTGCATCCCCTGCTCAAGAGACCCAGTACTTC. Amino acids: CASSEFASPAQETQYF.